Shown below are 30 T cell receptor beta chains from a single sample sequenced in a study of blood T cell repertoires in COVID-19. TCRdb's table, derived via immunoSEQ multiplex PCR, lists solely in-frame clones and lacks some. The sample lists fewer than 300,000 clones, roughly 80% seen once, with about 5% in the top ten. Input material: PBMCs or T cells enriched from blood (not recorded which). Source of these receptors: a man aged 40-55 years who had been exposed to COVID-19.

This clone was recorded a few times. The CDR3 DNA reads as TGTGCTAGTGGTTGGGGAGAGAAGGCGAAAGCTTTCTTT. Translating gives CASGWGEKAKAFF. The chain links TRBV12-5 to TRBJ1-1, with no clear D. This CDR3 has 13 amino acids. The V and J ends lost 4 bases and 9 bases respectively, with 15 bases between them. Germline loops: CDR1 LGHNT, CDR2 FRNRAP.

The rearrangement joins TRBV5-1 to TRBJ2-1, with 13 bases aligning to TRBD2. After removal of 0 bases from V and 1 base from J, the junction contained 13 bases not matched to a gene. Germline V gene data show CDR1 as SGHRS and CDR2 as YFSETQ. This CDR3 has 21 residues. CDR3 sequence reads: CASSLVSRGLAGPVSYNEQFF. CDR3 DNA: TGCGCCAGCAGCTTGGTTAGTAGGGGACTAGCGGGACCGGTGTCCTACAATGAGCAGTTCTTC.

The DNA of the CDR3 is TGTGCCATCAGTGATGGCGGAGCCTACAATGAGCAGTTCTTC. It codes for CAISDGGAYNEQFF. This chain uses TRBV10-3 with TRBJ2-1; D gene ambiguous. The CDR3 consists of 14 residues. V was cut by 3 bases and J by 2 bases, with 8 bases left in between. Germline CDR1 ENHRY, CDR2 SYGVKD.

The gene calls are TRBV7-8 and TRBJ1-3, with D unclear. CDR1 is SGHVS and CDR2 is FQNEAQ in the germline V gene. V lost 2 bases and J lost 2, with 7 bases in between. CDR3 size: 14 residues. CDR3 DNA: TGTGCCAGCAGCTTATCAGAAACTGGAAACACCATATATTTT. It specifies CASSLSETGNTIYF.

The V and J genes are TRBV6-5 and TRBJ1-5; a weak D match, TRBD1 (5 bases). CDR3 length: 15 amino acids. Trimming cost V 10 bases and J 5 bases, with 21 bases left between them. Germline V CDR1 and CDR2: MNHEY, SVGAGI. The CDR3 is CATKGGLGLDQPQHF. The CDR3, as DNA: TGTGCCACCAAGGGAGGTTTGGGGCTGGATCAGCCCCAGCATTTT.

In its sample, this clone was seen once. The chain carries TRBV11-3 and TRBJ1-1, with 7 positions matching TRBD1. The CDR3 is made up of 15 amino acids. V trimming: 5 bases; J trimming: 1 base; junction bases outside the gene matches: 7. Germline assignment: CDR1 SGHNT and CDR2 YENEEA. The CDR3 sequence: CASSPGTVRNTEAFF. DNA of the CDR3: TGTGCCAGCAGCCCCGGGACAGTCCGGAACACTGAAGCTTTCTTT.

The chain employs TRBV9 and TRBJ2-7, with D tentatively TRBD1 (5 bases). The V and J ends lost 4 bases and 2 bases respectively, with 16 bases between them. Germline values: CDR1 SGDLS, CDR2 YYNGEE. This CDR3 is 15 amino acids long. The DNA for the CDR3 is TGTGCCAGCAGCACCGGACACCCAGGGCCCTACGAGCAGTACTTC. The encoded protein is CASSTGHPGPYEQYF.

As DNA, the CDR3 is TGTGCCACCAGCAGGGGGGGGCGGGTATCCTACAATGAGCAGTTCTTC. Its translation: CATSRGGRVSYNEQFF. V is TRBV15 and J is TRBJ2-1; a possible D gene is TRBD2 (7 bases). V lost 3 bases to trimming and J lost 1 base, with 13 bases between them. Germline values: CDR1 LNHNV, CDR2 YYDKDF (reference sequence). The CDR3 covers 16 residues. Filled out from reference TRBV15 and TRBJ2-1, the complete variable domain reads DAMVIQNPRYQVTQFGKPVTLSCSQTLNHNVMYWYQQKSSQAPKLLFHYYDKDFNNEADTPDNFQSRRPNTSFCFLDIRSPGLGDTAMYLCATSRGGRVSYNEQFFGPGTRLTVL.

The chain recombines TRBV3-1 (or the pseudogene TRBV3-2) with TRBJ1-2; TRBD1 agrees at 7 bases. V lost 1 base and J lost 5; bases outside the gene matches: 7. Germline V lookup: CDR1 LGHDT, CDR2 YNNKEL (reference sequence). The CDR3 loop spans 15 amino acids. DNA for the CDR3: TGTGCCAGCAGCCAAGCCACCGACAGGGAGTATGGCTACACCTTC. Its protein is CASSQATDREYGYTF.

The J gene is TRBJ1-2, the V gene TRBV30; 7 bases match TRBD1. The CDR3 consists of 14 residues. Germline loops: CDR1 GTSNPN, CDR2 SVGIG (reference sequence). V lost 5 bases and J lost 3; bases outside the gene matches: 9. As DNA, the CDR3 is TGTGCCTGGGCGAAACAGGGGACCCACTATGGCTACACCTTC. The encoded protein is CAWAKQGTHYGYTF.

This clone was detected only once. V usage is TRBV6-5 and J usage is TRBJ2-7; maybe TRBD2 (6 bases). V dropped 9 bases and J dropped 4 bases, with 19 bases sitting between them. Germline values: CDR1 MNHEY, CDR2 SVGAGI. This CDR3 spans 14 amino acids. CDR3 nucleotides: TGTGCCAGTGAGAGGTCCGGGAGTATGTACGAGCAGTACTTC. It codes for CASERSGSMYEQYF.

V usage is TRBV30 and J usage is TRBJ1-2; possibly TRBD1 for D (5 bases). The CDR3 has 14 amino acids. Trimming cost V 5 bases and J 4 bases, with 17 bases left between them. Germline V gene lookup returns CDR1 GTSNPN and CDR2 SVGIG (reference sequence). CDR3 bases: TGTGCCTGGGCCCTCGGCGGGGGGGGCTATGGCTACACCTTC. It encodes CAWALGGGGYGYTF.

The chain carries TRBV6-6 and TRBJ1-4; tentatively, D is TRBD1 (6 bases). Trimming removed 5 bases from V and 1 base from J, with 14 bases in between. Germline V gene sequence: CDR1 MNHNY, CDR2 SVGAGI (reference sequence). This CDR3 is built from 16 residues. CDR3: CASSNRAQGTNEKLFF. The DNA of the CDR3 is TGTGCCAGCAGTAACAGGGCCCAAGGAACTAATGAAAAACTGTTTTTT.

The chain uses TRBV18 and TRBJ1-4; D uncertain. The CDR3 extends over 15 amino acids. Germline V gene lookup returns CDR1 KGHSH and CDR2 LQKENI. The V end lost 3 bases, the J end lost 8 bases, and 16 bases lay between the germline ends. The CDR3 DNA reads as TGTGCCAGCTCACCCGAACTGGTGCTAGGAGAAAAACTGTTTTTT. This codes for CASSPELVLGEKLFF.

V gene TRBV14 combines with J gene TRBJ1-6; no firm D call. The CDR3 extends over 15 amino acids. Trimming pared 0 bases from V and 3 bases from J, leaving 6 bases between. Germline V gene lookup returns CDR1 SGHDN and CDR2 FVKESK. The CDR3 is CASSQEHLYNSPLHF. CDR3 coding DNA: TGTGCCAGCAGCCAAGAACACCTCTATAATTCACCCCTCCACTTT.

J is TRBJ1-6 and V is TRBV27; TRBD1 aligns across 9 bases. CDR3 length equals 15 residues. The germline gives CDR1 MNHEY, CDR2 SMNVEV (reference sequence). The ends lost 5 bases at V and 8 bases at J; junction bases unmatched: 7. CDR3 bases: TGTGCCAGCAGTGCACAGGGGGCAATGCATTCACCCCTCCACTTT. As protein: CASSAQGAMHSPLHF.

This sequence joins TRBV6-5 and TRBJ2-1, with TRBD2 identical over 9 bases. Trimming removed 8 bases from V and 6 bases from J; junction bases left unmatched: 8. Germline-derived CDR1 and CDR2 are MNHEY and SVGAGI. CDR3 size: 14 residues. The DNA of the CDR3 is TGTGCCAGCCTTACAGCGGGAGGACCCAATGAGCAGTTCTTC. This gives the protein CASLTAGGPNEQFF.

The J gene is TRBJ2-7, the V gene TRBV20-1; 7 bases are a match to TRBD1. The CDR3 sequence is 17 residues long. CDR1 is DFQATT and CDR2 is SNEGSKA in the germline V gene (reference sequence). With V trimmed by 3 bases and J by 0 bases, 14 bases remained unmatched. Here the CDR3 reads CSASFHRGGLSSYEQYF. CDR3 bases: TGCAGTGCTAGTTTTCATCGAGGGGGCCTTAGCTCCTACGAGCAGTACTTC.

A remark on this clone: An end of the junction differs from the germline gene, which may be a read error. The chain couples TRBV6-5 to TRBJ2-7, with D possibly being TRBD2 (6 bases). Germline V gene sequence: CDR1 MNHEY, CDR2 SVGAGI. This CDR3 has 11 amino acids. The CDR3 protein is CASRWDFRRNF. CDR3 nucleotide sequence: TGTGCCAGCAGATGGGACTTCCGGAGGAACTTC.

V and J are TRBV2 and TRBJ1-2, with unresolved D. Germline assignment: CDR1 SNHLY and CDR2 FYNNEI. The CDR3 loop spans 14 amino acids. The ends were cut back, 6 bases at V and 1 base at J, with 12 bases in the middle. For the CDR3, the DNA is TGTGCCAGCAGGGAGGGTTATGGTAACTATGGCTACACCTTC. This sequence encodes CASREGYGNYGYTF.

The CDR3 is CASSPRGDSSSYNEQFF. The CDR3 DNA reads TGTGCCAGCAGCCCCAGAGGGGACTCGAGCTCCTACAATGAGCAGTTCTTC. The chain has TRBV9 and TRBJ2-1, with D possibly TRBD2 on 6 matching bases. The germline CDR1 and CDR2 sequences are SGDLS and YYNGEE. The CDR3 is 17 amino acids. Trimming cost V 4 bases and J 0 bases, with 17 bases left between them. The full variable domain, its missing parts supplied by reference TRBV9 and TRBJ2-1, is DSGVTQTPKHLITATGQRVTLRCSPRSGDLSVYWYQQSLDQGLQFLIQYYNGEERAKGNILERFSAQQFPDLHSELNLSSLELGDSALYFCASSPRGDSSSYNEQFFGPGTRLTVL.

The chain is built from TRBV6-1 and TRBJ1-6; D possibly corresponds to TRBD1 (6 bases). Trimming left V 1 base short and J 10 bases short, with 8 bases between. The CDR3 runs to 13 residues. Germline V gene lookup returns CDR1 MNHNS and CDR2 SASEGT. This CDR3 reads CASSEERGSPLHF. For the CDR3, the DNA is TGTGCCAGCAGTGAAGAAAGGGGGTCACCCCTCCACTTT.

The CDR3: CASSFRGQDNEQFF. The DNA for the CDR3 is TGTGCCAGCAGCTTTAGGGGACAGGACAATGAGCAGTTCTTC. The chain recombines TRBV5-4 with TRBJ2-1; 8 positions match TRBD1. The junction had 3 bases not matched to a gene; V was cut back by 2 bases and J by 5 bases. Germline V gene sequence: CDR1 SGHNT, CDR2 YYREEE (reference sequence). There are 14 residues in the CDR3.

The rearrangement links TRBV25-1 to TRBJ1-1; 8 positions agree with TRBD1. Germline V gives CDR1 MGHDK, CDR2 SYGVNS. The CDR3 runs 13 residues. The V segment lost 10 bases and the J segment 6 bases; nucleotides outside the gene matches: 10. CDR3 residues: CATRDRLAAEAFF. In DNA, the CDR3 is TGTGCCACCCGGGACAGGCTCGCCGCTGAAGCTTTCTTT.

CDR3 bases: TGTGCCAGTAGTATAACAGGGAACACTGAAGCTTTCTTT. Protein: CASSITGNTEAFF. This chain links TRBV19 with TRBJ1-1, with a tentative D call TRBD1 (5 bases). This CDR3 contains 13 residues. CDR1 and CDR2 (germline): LNHDA, SQIVND (reference sequence). Trimming took 2 bases from V and 1 from J, leaving 5 bases between them. The full variable domain, completed using reference TRBV19 and TRBJ1-1, is DGGITQSPKYLFRKEGQNVTLSCEQNLNHDAMYWYRQDPGQGLRLIYYSQIVNDFQKGDIAEGYSVSREKKESFPLTVTSAQKNPTAFYLCASSITGNTEAFFGQGTRLTVV.

The V and J genes are TRBV2 and TRBJ2-7; TRBD2 matches 11 bases. The V gene end was trimmed by 9 bases and the J gene end by 6 bases; junction bases not matched to a gene: 10. The length of the CDR3 is 14 residues. Germline values: CDR1 SNHLY, CDR2 FYNNEI. This CDR3 is CASETSGKGGEQYF. The CDR3 nucleotides read TGTGCCAGTGAGACTAGCGGGAAGGGAGGCGAGCAGTACTTC.

Concerning this clone: The junction departs from germline at one end; a sequencing error may be responsible. The CDR3 here is CASSIEVGLYNEQFF. The CDR3 bases are TGTGCCAGCAGCATAGAGGTGGGACTTTACAATGAGCAGTTCTTC. This chain uses TRBV11-2 with TRBJ2-1, with D possibly being TRBD2 (6 bases). The CDR3 extends over 15 amino acids. In germline, CDR1 is SGHAT, CDR2 FQNNGV.

The chain uses TRBV3-1 (or the pseudogene TRBV3-2) and TRBJ2-3; 12 nucleotides line up with TRBD2. Germline V gene data show CDR1 as LGHDT and CDR2 as YNNKEL (reference sequence). CDR3 length equals 19 residues. V lost 1 base to trimming and J lost 15 bases; unmatched junction nucleotides: 23. CDR3 sequence reads: CASSQVYRVRLAGDHPLYF. The CDR3 DNA follows: TGTGCCAGCAGCCAAGTATATAGAGTGAGACTAGCGGGGGACCACCCGCTTTATTTT.

The chain links TRBV7-8 to TRBJ1-2, with a possible D match to TRBD1 (6 bases). The CDR3 totals 14 residues. The V end lost 5 bases, the J end lost 0 bases, and 10 bases lay between the germline ends. CDR1 and CDR2 (germline): SGHVS, FQNEAQ. The CDR3 region is CASSPPGANYGYTF. The CDR3 DNA reads as TGTGCCAGCAGCCCGCCAGGGGCTAACTATGGCTACACCTTC.

V and J are TRBV5-1 and TRBJ1-5; 10 nucleotides agree with TRBD1. The germline gives CDR1 SGHRS, CDR2 YFSETQ. After removal of 4 bases from V and 6 bases from J, the junction contained 7 bases not matched to a gene. CDR3 length: 15 residues. DNA for the CDR3: TGCGCCAGCAGCCCAGGACAGGGGGGATTTCAGCCCCAGCATTTT. Amino acid sequence: CASSPGQGGFQPQHF.